This T cell receptor (beta chain) is drawn from a study of blood T cell repertoires in COVID-19. Germline CDR1 reads MDHEN; CDR2 reads SYDVKM. V gave up 2 bases and J gave up 13 bases, with 15 bases separating them. This CDR3 region has 14 residues. Produced via immunoSEQ multiplex PCR; TCRdb's table is partial and in-frame only. The profile shows some 83,000 clones, roughly 84% of them singletons. Sequenced sample: peripheral blood. This receptor was taken from a man aged 45-65 years with acute or convalescent COVID-19. V is TRBV28 and J is TRBJ1-6, with D unresolved. In nucleotides, the CDR3 is TGTGCCAGCAGTTTAACCCTCCGCGGTTCGCCCCTCCACTTT. It is translated as CASSLTLRGSPLHF.